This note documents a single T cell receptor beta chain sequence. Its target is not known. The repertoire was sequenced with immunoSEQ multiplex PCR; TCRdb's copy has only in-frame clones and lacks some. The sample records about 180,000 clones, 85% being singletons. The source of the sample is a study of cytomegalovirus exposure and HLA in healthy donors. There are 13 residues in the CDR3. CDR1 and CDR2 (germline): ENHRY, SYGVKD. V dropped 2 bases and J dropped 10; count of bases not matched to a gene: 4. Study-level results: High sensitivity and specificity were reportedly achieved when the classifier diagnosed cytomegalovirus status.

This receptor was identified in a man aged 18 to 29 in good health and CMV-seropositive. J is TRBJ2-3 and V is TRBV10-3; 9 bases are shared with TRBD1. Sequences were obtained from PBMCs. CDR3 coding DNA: TGTGCCATCAGTGAGGGGGACAGGGCGTCGCAGTATTTT. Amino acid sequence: CAISEGDRASQYF.